This T cell receptor (beta chain) appears in the sequencing data of a study of CD8 T cells in ankylosing spondylitis. The table lists this clonotype with a few counts. TCRdb recomputed calls from the 5' RACE reads with MiXCR, one row per CDR3 protein. Altogether 300,000 to 350,000 distinct CDR3 sequences are present, around 21% being singletons, with the ten largest covering roughly 3.6%. Trimming removed 0 bases from V and 4 bases from J; junction bases left unmatched: 8. CDR3 length: 17 residues. The germline V gene encodes CDR1 MNHNS and CDR2 SASEGT. The V gene is TRBV6-1, the J gene TRBJ2-7, with 11 bases identical to TRBD2. The sequenced material came from blood, either unsorted or a sorted T cell fraction (not recorded which). The clonotype originates from a female donor with ankylosing spondylitis or in good health (not recorded which). The CDR3 loop reads CASSEALLSGRAYEQYF. Written as DNA, the CDR3 is TGTGCCAGCAGTGAAGCGCTTCTTAGCGGGAGGGCATACGAGCAGTACTTC.